This TCR beta chain is drawn from a study of PD-L1 blockade in urothelial cancer. Study-wide background: Patients started atezolizumab in the mid-2010s, 1,200 mg intravenously every 3 weeks. Patients' histories included 0 to 3 prior chemotherapy regimens. T cells were recovered from blood samples at a median of roughly 150,000.

Repertoires were generated with immunoSEQ multiplex PCR, while TCRdb's copy carries only in-frame clones and drops some. The table has about 88,000 clones, approximately 91% seen once. Germline-derived CDR1 and CDR2 are SGHTA and FQGNSA. The CDR3 consists of 15 residues. The V and J ends lost 2 bases and 6 bases respectively, with 16 bases between them. This TCR came from a man aged 60 to 69 with urothelial cancer. The sample in question was PBMCs, obtained around atezolizumab (anti-PD-L1) treatment. V and J are TRBV7-2 and TRBJ1-2; D may be TRBD1 (5 bases). Here the CDR3 reads CASSLSGMGLNGYTF. In DNA form, the CDR3 reads TGTGCCAGCAGCTTATCAGGGATGGGTCTTAATGGCTACACCTTC.